The clone carrying this T cell receptor beta chain was recorded many times. Only newly diagnosed hyperthyroidism patients aged 18 to 65, with under 2 months' duration, were enrolled. The entry originates in a study of Graves' ophthalmopathy and Graves' hyperthyroidism. RNA transcripts served as template for amplifying TCR beta CDR3 sequences. RT-PCR in the first round used HTBI primers; a second-round multiplex PCR followed. A single record per CDR3 protein comes from TCRdb applying MiXCR to the multiplex PCR reads. In the table there are 35,000 to 50,000 distinct CDR3 sequences, around half of which are singletons. The CDR3 totals 13 residues. Trimming removed 1 base at V and 2 bases at J, with 4 bases between. Per germline, CDR1 SGHAT and CDR2 FQDESV (reference sequence).

The sample comprised peripheral blood. The chain recombines TRBV11-1 with TRBJ2-3; no reliable D call. This TCR was sampled from an adult woman with stable Graves' hyperthyroidism. CDR3 loop: CASSLGATDTQYF. The CDR3 DNA is TGTGCCAGCAGCTTAGGGGCCACAGATACGCAGTATTTT. The variable domain in full, completed from reference TRBV11-1 and TRBJ2-3, reads EAEVAQSPRYKITEKSQAVAFWCDPISGHATLYWYRQILGQGPELLVQFQDESVVDDSQLPKDRFSAERLKGVDSTLKIQPAELGDSAMYLCASSLGATDTQYFGPGTRLTVL.